This T cell receptor (beta chain) was captured in a study of blood T cell repertoires in COVID-19. Overall study: Samples representing acute and convalescent COVID-19 were sourced from the United States, Italy and Spain. The analysed material was cDNA or gDNA that came from T cells, B-cell-depleted T cells, or PBMCs.

In this sample, this clone turned up once. Original data processing: For nucleated cells, counts were estimated from reference gene primer amplification. TCRdb's copy holds only in-frame clones and misses some; the assay was immunoSEQ multiplex PCR. V and J calls and clone size are given by that table; D and trimming were obtained from the DNA. The sample contains over 100,000 clones, approximately 88% of which appear only once. Germline V lookup: CDR1 SGHNT, CDR2 YENEEA. The CDR3 totals 15 residues. Trimming left V 7 bases short and J 7 bases short, with 19 bases between. The chain carries TRBV11-3 and TRBJ2-2; D is ambiguous. The source of this sequence is a woman in her 70s with acute or convalescent COVID-19. The sample taken for sequencing was peripheral blood. DNA of the CDR3: TGTGCCAGCACGGCGACAAATGACCCAAGCGGGGAGCTGTTTTTT. Protein: CASTATNDPSGELFF.